This section outlines one T cell receptor (beta chain) sequence together with its context. The germline V gene encodes CDR1 SGHRS and CDR2 YFSETQ. Trimming stripped 0 bases from V and 10 bases from J, with 14 bases between. This CDR3 region has 14 residues. The assay was immunoSEQ multiplex PCR, and TCRdb's table has in-frame clones only and misses some. The table shows roughly 17,000 clones, with 80% to 90% occurring only once. These data are taken from a study of blood T cell repertoires in COVID-19. The V gene is TRBV5-1, the J gene TRBJ2-1; D gene ambiguous. Sequencing was done on a sample of peripheral blood. The origin of this receptor is a man aged 80 or over with acute or convalescent COVID-19. Here the CDR3 reads CASSLARQAREQFF. CDR3 sequence (DNA): TGCGCCAGCAGCTTGGCCCGACAAGCCCGGGAGCAGTTCTTC.